This T cell receptor (beta chain) was found in a study of cytomegalovirus exposure and HLA in healthy donors. Study-level findings and limits: Some V segments (TRBV6-2 and TRBV6-3 among them) were excluded as indistinguishable. In a later analysis, productive TCRs from donors in an Asian-associated ancestry cluster reportedly carried fewer N-insertions than the cohort mean. In vitro testing confirmed a few CMV-associated chains as specific for CMV antigens. TCR association rates varied by HLA locus in a later analysis, with DRB1 highest and HLA-C lowest.

Comments on this clone: Its specificity is unknown.

Amplification used 60 Vbeta primers and 13 Jbeta primers. Clones were sequenced by immunoSEQ multiplex PCR, and TCRdb holds only the in-frame ones, with some missing. The repertoire has roughly 99,000 clones, 82% of them found once; the top ten carry roughly 2.5%. CDR1 is LNHDA and CDR2 is SQIVND in the germline V gene (reference sequence). V shed 3 bases and J shed 8 bases, with 10 bases lying between them. CDR3 length equals 13 residues. The sample was PBMCs. The receptor was derived from a man aged 30 to 39 in good health and CMV-seropositive. The rearrangement joins TRBV19 to TRBJ2-2, with D uncertain. The CDR3 loop is CASSILPVGELFF. CDR3 bases: TGTGCCAGTAGTATCCTCCCCGTAGGGGAGCTGTTTTTT.